What follows is one T cell receptor beta chain and its context. Its antigen is unidentified. These data come from a study of cytomegalovirus exposure and HLA in healthy donors. General study results and limits: Most TCR beta V segments were productive about 90% or about 30% of the time in an earlier analysis. The authors excluded some V segments, including TRBV6-2 and TRBV6-3, as indistinguishable. Immune exposure data for these donors was limited to CMV serostatus. Across HLA loci, a later analysis found differing TCR association rates, with DRB1 most and HLA-C fewest.

Vbeta (60) and Jbeta (13) primers were used in the PCR. Produced via immunoSEQ multiplex PCR; TCRdb's table is partial and in-frame only. The sample has roughly 110,000 clones. Germline-derived CDR1 and CDR2 are SNHLY and FYNNEI. Trimming removed 6 bases at V and 0 bases at J, with 11 bases between. This CDR3 comprises 15 residues. The sequence came from a man aged 35-49 years in good health and CMV-seropositive. The sample consisted of PBMCs. J is TRBJ2-2 and V is TRBV2; D ambiguous. CDR3 amino acids: CASSMAVPNTGELFF. CDR3 DNA sequence: TGTGCCAGCAGCATGGCGGTTCCGAACACCGGGGAGCTGTTTTTT.